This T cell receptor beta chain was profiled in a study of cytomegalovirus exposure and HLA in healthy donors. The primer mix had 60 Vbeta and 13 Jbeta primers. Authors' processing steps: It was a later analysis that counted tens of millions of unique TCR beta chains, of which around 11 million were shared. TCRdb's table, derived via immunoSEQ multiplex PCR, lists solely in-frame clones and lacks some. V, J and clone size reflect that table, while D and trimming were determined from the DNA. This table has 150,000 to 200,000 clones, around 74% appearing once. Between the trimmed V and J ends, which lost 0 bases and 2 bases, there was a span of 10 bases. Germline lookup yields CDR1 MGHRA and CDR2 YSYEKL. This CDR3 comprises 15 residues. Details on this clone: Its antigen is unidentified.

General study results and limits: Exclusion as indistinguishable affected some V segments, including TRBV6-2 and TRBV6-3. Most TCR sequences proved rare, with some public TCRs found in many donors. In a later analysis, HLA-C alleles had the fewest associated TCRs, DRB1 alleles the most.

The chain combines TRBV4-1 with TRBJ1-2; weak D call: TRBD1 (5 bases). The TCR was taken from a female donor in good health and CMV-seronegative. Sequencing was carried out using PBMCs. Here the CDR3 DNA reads TGCGCCAGCAGCCAAGATCGAACAGGCAACTATGGCTACACCTTC. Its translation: CASSQDRTGNYGYTF.